This passage covers 32 T cell receptor beta chains from one sample sequenced in a study of blood T cell repertoires in COVID-19. TCRdb keeps only in-frame clones here, not all; method: immunoSEQ multiplex PCR. This sample has about 160,000 clones, with 81% found just once. The sequenced material came from PBMCs or T cells enriched from blood (not recorded which). The source of these receptors is a woman aged 35 to 49 with acute COVID-19.

The chain is built from TRBV18 and TRBJ2-5; TRBD1 aligns across 8 bases. CDR3 length: 15 residues. CDR1 is KGHSH and CDR2 is LQKENI in the germline V gene. The V segment lost 2 bases and the J segment 1 base; nucleotides outside the gene matches: 3. In DNA form, the CDR3 reads TGTGCCAGCTCACCATCAACAGGGGGCCAAGAGACCCAGTACTTC. Its translation: CASSPSTGGQETQYF.

The V call is TRBV6-5, the J call TRBJ2-5; D perhaps matches TRBD1 (7 bases). Germline lookup yields CDR1 MNHEY and CDR2 SVGAGI. V lost 6 bases and J lost 7, with 21 bases in between. CDR3 size: 15 residues. CDR3 DNA sequence: TGTGCCAGCAGCCTAAACAGGGGAGGTGTAGGGACCCAGTACTTC. Amino acids: CASSLNRGGVGTQYF.

The chain couples TRBV6-2 or TRBV6-3 to TRBJ2-6; D is perhaps TRBD1 (6 bases). The CDR3 runs 15 residues. Trimming took off 2 bases at V and 2 bases at J, with 7 bases between the two ends. Germline V gene sequence: CDR1 MNHEY, CDR2 SVGEGT. As DNA, the CDR3 is TGTGCCAGCAGTTACGAGGGGGCTGGGGCCAACGTCCTGACTTTC. Translation: CASSYEGAGANVLTF.

There are a few counts of this clone. The chain's CDR3 is CASSQGGRGRNTIYF. CDR3 nucleotide sequence: TGTGCCAGCAGCCAAGGGGGCAGGGGTAGAAACACCATATATTTT. The chain uses TRBV3-1 (or the pseudogene TRBV3-2) and TRBJ1-3, with D maybe TRBD1 (6 bases). The V end was cut by 1 base, the J end by 5 bases, with 12 bases between. This CDR3 region has 15 residues. Germline V gene sequence: CDR1 LGHDT, CDR2 YNNKEL (reference sequence).

This clone appeared a few times. The CDR3 loop reads CASSRIRQQEETQYF. CDR3 bases: TGTGCCAGCAGCCGTATTCGACAGCAGGAGGAGACCCAGTACTTC. The chain couples TRBV6-5 to TRBJ2-5; perhaps TRBD1 as D (5 bases). Germline CDR1 MNHEY, CDR2 SVGAGI. This CDR3 is 15 amino acids long. Trimming took off 6 bases at V and 5 bases at J, with 19 bases between the two ends.

On this clone itself: The same CDR3 also results from other DNA sequences found in this sample. This chain connects TRBV5-1 to TRBJ2-3; the D gene is possibly TRBD1 (6 bases). The V end was cut by 0 bases, the J end by 2 bases, with 10 bases between. Per the germline V gene, CDR1 is SGHRS and CDR2 is YFSETQ. This CDR3 comprises 15 residues. The CDR3, as DNA: TGCGCCAGCAGCTTGGGACAGGCGACCACAGATACGCAGTATTTT. This encodes CASSLGQATTDTQYF. The variable domain in full, with the rest retrieved from reference TRBV5-1 and TRBJ2-3, is KAGVTQTPRYLIKTRGQQVTLSCSPISGHRSVSWYQQTPGQGLQFLFEYFSETQRNKGNFPGRFSGRQFSNSRSEMNVSTLELGDSALYLCASSLGQATTDTQYFGPGTRLTVL.

The J gene is TRBJ2-1, the V gene TRBV7-9; 7 bases align to TRBD2. The trim removed 3 bases at V and 3 bases at J, leaving 5 bases unmatched. This CDR3 contains 15 residues. Looked up from germline, CDR1 is SEHNR and CDR2 is FQNEAQ (reference sequence). The DNA for the CDR3 is TGTGCCAGCAGCTTGGGGCTAGCGGTCTACAATGAGCAGTTCTTC. It specifies CASSLGLAVYNEQFF.

The chain couples TRBV3-1 (or the pseudogene TRBV3-2) to TRBJ2-5, with 10 positions matching TRBD2. The CDR3 is 16 residues long. Germline V gene data show CDR1 as LGHDT and CDR2 as YNNKEL (reference sequence). The junction had 7 bases not matched to a gene; V was cut back by 0 bases and J by 6 bases. The CDR3 region is CASSQESSGSFKTQYF. The DNA for the CDR3 is TGTGCCAGCAGCCAAGAGTCTAGCGGGAGTTTTAAGACCCAGTACTTC.

The chain couples TRBV15 to TRBJ2-1, with TRBD2 matching 9 bases. Germline V gives CDR1 LNHNV, CDR2 YYDKDF (reference sequence). V was clipped by 2 bases and J by 7 bases; unmatched bases: 27. This CDR3 spans 22 amino acids. DNA of the CDR3: TGTGCCACCAGCAGATCAGTTAGCGTTTTATTTCGCGGGGGGGATCGGGCAAATGAGCAGTTCTTC. Protein: CATSRSVSVLFRGGDRANEQFF.

This clone was seen a handful of times. The chain is built from TRBV7-9 and TRBJ2-4; 10 positions match TRBD1. CDR3 length equals 17 residues. Germline CDR1 and CDR2: SEHNR and FQNEAQ (reference sequence). With V trimmed by 2 bases and J by 0 bases, 4 bases remained unmatched. The CDR3 coding sequence is TGTGCCAGCAGCTTATCGACAGGGGGCGGAGCCAAAAACATTCAGTACTTC. Its translation: CASSLSTGGGAKNIQYF.

The CDR3 DNA is TGTGCCAGCTCAGAACAGGACCAAAACGTTGGCACTGAAGCTTTCTTT. Translating it yields CASSEQDQNVGTEAFF. This rearrangement joins TRBV18 to TRBJ1-1; tentatively, D is TRBD1 (5 bases). V was cut by 5 bases and J by 4 bases, with 20 bases left in between. Germline assignment: CDR1 KGHSH and CDR2 LQKENI. CDR3 length: 16 residues.

The chain recombines TRBV19 with TRBJ2-1; 7 bases agree with TRBD2. V lost 5 bases to trimming and J lost 12 bases; unmatched junction nucleotides: 16. CDR1 is LNHDA, CDR2 SQIVND, per germline (reference sequence). This CDR3 comprises 15 residues. CDR3 residues: CASSPPGRARYGQFF. In DNA, the CDR3 is TGTGCCAGTAGTCCGCCGGGGAGGGCCCGGTATGGGCAGTTCTTC.

The rearrangement links TRBV10-1 to TRBJ2-7; D may be TRBD2 (7 bases). The CDR3 extends over 14 amino acids. V lost 4 bases to trimming and J lost 2 bases, with 12 bases between them. Germline-derived CDR1 and CDR2 are WNHNN and SYGVQD (reference sequence). The CDR3 here is CASSAGGPTYEQYF. For the CDR3, the DNA is TGCGCCAGCAGTGCGGGGGGCCCGACCTACGAGCAGTACTTC.

This chain connects TRBV29-1 to TRBJ2-5; the D is unclear. Germline CDR1 SQVTM, CDR2 ANQGSEA. This CDR3 is built from 11 residues. V lost 5 bases to trimming and J lost 1 base, with 5 bases between them. CDR3 nucleotide sequence: TGCAGCGTTCGCGTCCAAGAGACCCAGTACTTC. Amino acids: CSVRVQETQYF.

This clone was seen a single time. The chain carries TRBV29-1 and TRBJ2-1; 9 positions match TRBD2. V dropped 7 bases and J dropped 4; count of bases not matched to a gene: 14. Looked up from germline, CDR1 is SQVTM and CDR2 is ANQGSEA. The length of the CDR3 is 16 residues. The chain's CDR3 is CSADPGTSRKYNEQFF. Written as DNA, the CDR3 is TGCAGCGCCGACCCCGGGACTAGCAGGAAGTACAATGAGCAGTTCTTC.

For the CDR3, the DNA is TGTGCCAGTAGTACGACTAGCGGGGGTTACAATGAGCAGTTCTTC. As protein: CASSTTSGGYNEQFF. The chain is built from TRBV19 and TRBJ2-1; 12 bases line up with TRBD2. The length of the CDR3 is 15 residues. V dropped 4 bases and J dropped 4; count of bases not matched to a gene: 2. In germline, CDR1 is LNHDA, CDR2 SQIVND (reference sequence).

The chain combines TRBV30 with TRBJ1-6, with 7 positions matching TRBD1. CDR1 and CDR2 from the germline V gene are GTSNPN and SVGIG (reference sequence). The CDR3 has 15 residues. V lost 4 bases, J lost 5 bases, and 8 bases stayed unmatched. CDR3 loop: CAWKDKGANNSPLHF. The DNA of the CDR3 is TGTGCCTGGAAGGATAAGGGGGCCAATAATTCACCCCTCCACTTT. Drawing the rest from reference TRBV30 and TRBJ1-6, the complete variable domain is SQTIHQWPATLVQPVGSPLSLECTVEGTSNPNLYWYRQAAGRGLQLLFYSVGIGQISSEVPQNLSASRPQDRQFILSSKKLLLSDSGFYLCAWKDKGANNSPLHFGNGTRLTVT.

Only a few counts were recorded for this clone. The chain is built from TRBV5-1 and TRBJ1-6; D is undetermined. CDR3 size: 15 residues. Germline V gives CDR1 SGHRS, CDR2 YFSETQ. The germline V and J ends were trimmed by 4 bases and 5 bases, with 13 bases remaining between them. The CDR3 DNA follows: TGCGCCAGCAGCCGTGACAACCGAGATAATTCACCCCTCCACTTT. Translating gives CASSRDNRDNSPLHF. Variable domain in full (rest from reference TRBV5-1 and TRBJ1-6): KAGVTQTPRYLIKTRGQQVTLSCSPISGHRSVSWYQQTPGQGLQFLFEYFSETQRNKGNFPGRFSGRQFSNSRSEMNVSTLELGDSALYLCASSRDNRDNSPLHFGNGTRLTVT.

The chain employs TRBV27 and TRBJ1-1, with TRBD1 identical over 12 bases. J was trimmed by 6 bases and V by 2 bases; bases with no gene match: 7. The germline V gene encodes CDR1 MNHEY and CDR2 SMNVEV (reference sequence). The CDR3 runs 16 residues. CDR3 protein: CASSLIGTGGWSEAFF. In nucleotides, the CDR3 is TGTGCCAGCAGTTTAATCGGGACAGGGGGCTGGTCTGAAGCTTTCTTT.

The V and J genes are TRBV19 and TRBJ2-2, with a tentative D call TRBD2 (6 bases). The V and J ends lost 7 bases and 2 bases respectively, with 11 bases between them. CDR3 length: 14 amino acids. Germline values: CDR1 LNHDA, CDR2 SQIVND (reference sequence). The CDR3 coding sequence is TGTGCCAGTACCTCGGGACTCAACACCGGGGAGCTGTTTTTT. Its translation is CASTSGLNTGELFF.

This clone was detected once. The CDR3 sequence is CASSPPDLLGSSYGYTF. CDR3 coding DNA: TGTGCCAGTAGTCCCCCCGACCTCCTAGGCAGTAGCTATGGCTACACCTTC. The rearrangement joins TRBV19 to TRBJ1-2; no firm D call. The V gene's germline CDR1 is LNHDA and CDR2 SQIVND (reference sequence). The CDR3 covers 17 residues. V lost 5 bases and J 4 bases, leaving 23 bases between the germline ends. Supplemented by reference TRBV19 and TRBJ1-2, the full variable domain reads DGGITQSPKYLFRKEGQNVTLSCEQNLNHDAMYWYRQDPGQGLRLIYYSQIVNDFQKGDIAEGYSVSREKKESFPLTVTSAQKNPTAFYLCASSPPDLLGSSYGYTFGSGTRLTVV.

The chain employs TRBV18 and TRBJ2-1; TRBD2 aligns across 13 bases. The CDR3 is made up of 20 amino acids. Germline V gives CDR1 KGHSH, CDR2 LQKENI. The junction had 13 bases not matched to a gene; V was cut back by 3 bases and J by 2 bases. CDR3 loop: CASSPRVTGTSGTTYNEQFF. The CDR3 DNA is TGTGCCAGCTCACCCCGAGTTACCGGGACTAGCGGGACTACCTACAATGAGCAGTTCTTC.

V gene TRBV5-5 combines with J gene TRBJ1-1; TRBD1 might be the D (6 bases). The CDR3 is 14 residues long. The germline CDR1 and CDR2 sequences are SGHKS and YYEKEE (reference sequence). Trimming removed 7 bases at V and 0 bases at J, with 13 bases between. The CDR3 region has the DNA TGTGCCAGCGAGCTTGGACAGATGAACACTGAAGCTTTCTTT. The encoded protein is CASELGQMNTEAFF.

V is TRBV5-1 and J is TRBJ2-7; a possible D gene is TRBD1 (7 bases). CDR1 is SGHRS, CDR2 YFSETQ, per germline. This CDR3 is 15 amino acids long. Trimming stripped 4 bases from V and 0 bases from J, with 14 bases between. CDR3 amino acids: CASSPGGLSSYEQYF. CDR3 DNA sequence: TGCGCCAGCAGCCCAGGGGGGCTAAGCTCCTACGAGCAGTACTTC.

The chain combines TRBV6-5 with TRBJ2-3, with a tentative D call TRBD2 (6 bases). V dropped 7 bases and J dropped 0 bases, with 14 bases sitting between them. Germline V gives CDR1 MNHEY, CDR2 SVGAGI. The CDR3 length is 15 residues. The CDR3 DNA sequence: TGTGCCAGCACGGCCCTAGCGTTTAGCACAGATACGCAGTATTTT. Encoded protein: CASTALAFSTDTQYF.

The chain links TRBV18 to TRBJ2-7; TRBD2 matches 12 bases. The CDR3 covers 14 residues. J gave up 5 bases and V 6 bases, and 5 bases lay outside the gene matches. CDR1 and CDR2 from the germline V gene are KGHSH and LQKENI. CDR3 residues: CASSSGLAGNEQYF. The CDR3 region has the DNA TGTGCCAGCTCTTCTGGACTAGCGGGAAACGAGCAGTACTTC.

The chain links TRBV11-2 to TRBJ2-3; D may be TRBD2 (6 bases). The ends were cut back, 1 base at V and 2 bases at J, with 10 bases in the middle. Per the germline V gene, CDR1 is SGHAT and CDR2 is FQNNGV. CDR3 length: 15 residues. CDR3 DNA: TGTGCCAGCAGCTTAGCCCCTAGCGCCACAGATACGCAGTATTTT. As protein: CASSLAPSATDTQYF.

This clone was observed once. CDR3 nucleotides: TGTGCCAGCAGCTCTGGACAGACTTCTATTATGAACACTGAAGCTTTCTTT. Translated: CASSSGQTSIMNTEAFF. The gene calls are TRBV7-8 and TRBJ1-1, with a weak D call TRBD1 (6 bases). Germline CDR1 SGHVS, CDR2 FQNEAQ. Deletions cut 4 bases from V and 0 bases from J, with 18 bases between. The length of the CDR3 is 17 residues.

The J gene is TRBJ2-1, the V gene TRBV7-9; TRBD1 is a possible D gene (6 bases). The CDR3 loop spans 18 amino acids. Trimming pared 8 bases from V and 4 bases from J, leaving 27 bases between. The V gene's germline CDR1 is SEHNR and CDR2 FQNEAQ (reference sequence). This CDR3 is CASSRVSTGNPGYNEQFF. CDR3 DNA: TGTGCCAGCTCAAGGGTTAGTACAGGGAATCCTGGTTACAATGAGCAGTTCTTC.

This clone was seen just once. The V and J genes are TRBV3-1 (or the pseudogene TRBV3-2) and TRBJ2-1; TRBD2 matches at 11 bases. CDR1 and CDR2 (germline): LGHDT, YNNKEL (reference sequence). J was trimmed by 6 bases and V by 1 base; bases with no gene match: 5. The length of the CDR3 is 16 residues. Here the CDR3 reads CASSQGGTSGVNEQFF. The CDR3 coding sequence is TGTGCCAGCAGCCAAGGGGGGACTAGCGGAGTCAATGAGCAGTTCTTC.

This clone was counted ten times or more. V is TRBV5-6 and J is TRBJ1-2, with TRBD1 matching over 7 bases. V was clipped by 0 bases and J by 4 bases; unmatched bases: 3. This CDR3 spans 14 amino acids. In germline, CDR1 is SGHDT, CDR2 YYEEEE. CDR3 sequence: CASSLVGDSYGYTF. The CDR3 DNA reads as TGTGCCAGCAGCTTGGTTGGGGACAGCTATGGCTACACCTTC. Full variable domain (outside the CDR3, taken from reference TRBV5-6 and TRBJ1-2): DAGVTQSPTHLIKTRGQQVTLRCSPKSGHDTVSWYQQALGQGPQFIFQYYEEEERQRGNFPDRFSGHQFPNYSSELNVNALLLGDSALYLCASSLVGDSYGYTFGSGTRLTVV.

The genes are TRBV9 and TRBJ2-3; 7 bases are a match to TRBD2. The CDR3 has 18 residues. CDR1 and CDR2 from the germline V gene are SGDLS and YYNGEE. The V gene end was trimmed by 0 bases and the J gene end by 2 bases; junction bases not matched to a gene: 12. CDR3 coding DNA: TGTGCCAGCAGCGTAGCCGACCGGGACTACACCAACACAGATACGCAGTATTTT. As protein: CASSVADRDYTNTDTQYF.